This T cell receptor (beta chain) was captured in a study of T cell responses to AZD1222 COVID-19 vaccine. Repertoires were generated with immunoSEQ multiplex PCR, while TCRdb's copy carries only in-frame clones and drops some. The profile shows roughly 170,000 clones, just over 90% of them singletons. The CDR3 extends over 14 amino acids. J was trimmed by 4 bases and V by 4 bases; bases with no gene match: 2. Germline lookup yields CDR1 SGHRS and CDR2 YFSETQ. The TCR sequence derives from an adult in good health. The V and J genes are TRBV5-1 and TRBJ2-1; 10 bases align to TRBD1. Specimen: peripheral blood, collected on day 0 of AZD1222 vaccination. Here the CDR3 reads CASSLGQGYNEQFF. CDR3 bases: TGCGCCAGCAGCCTGGGACAGGGGTACAATGAGCAGTTCTTC.